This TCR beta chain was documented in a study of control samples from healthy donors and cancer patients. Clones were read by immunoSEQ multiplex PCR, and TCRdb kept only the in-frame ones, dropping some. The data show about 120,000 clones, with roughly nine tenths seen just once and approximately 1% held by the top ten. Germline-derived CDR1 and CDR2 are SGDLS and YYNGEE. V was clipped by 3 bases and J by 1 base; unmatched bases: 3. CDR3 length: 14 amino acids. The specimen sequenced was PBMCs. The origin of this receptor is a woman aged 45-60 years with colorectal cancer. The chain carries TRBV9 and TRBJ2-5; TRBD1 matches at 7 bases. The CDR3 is CASSEQGVQETQYF. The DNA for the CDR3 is TGTGCCAGCAGCGAGCAGGGGGTCCAAGAGACCCAGTACTTC.